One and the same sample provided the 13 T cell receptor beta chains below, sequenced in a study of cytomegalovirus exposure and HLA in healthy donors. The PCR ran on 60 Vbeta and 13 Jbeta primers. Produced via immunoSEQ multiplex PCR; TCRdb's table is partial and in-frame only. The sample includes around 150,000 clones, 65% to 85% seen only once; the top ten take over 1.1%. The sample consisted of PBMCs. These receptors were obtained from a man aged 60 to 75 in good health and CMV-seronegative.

As DNA, the CDR3 is TGTGCCAGCAGCCAGCCCGCTAGCGGGGGCTACAATGAGCAGTTCTTC. Translation: CASSQPASGGYNEQFF. The chain joins TRBV4-2 to TRBJ2-1; 10 bases fit TRBD2. Unmatched junction bases numbered 5, after V lost 3 bases and J lost 3 bases. Germline CDR1 and CDR2: LGHNA and YNFKEQ. The length of the CDR3 is 16 residues.

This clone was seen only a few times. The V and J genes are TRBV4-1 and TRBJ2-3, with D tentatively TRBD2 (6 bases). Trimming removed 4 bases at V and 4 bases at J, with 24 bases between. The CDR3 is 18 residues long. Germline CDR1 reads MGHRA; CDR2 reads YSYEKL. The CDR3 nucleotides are TGCGCCAGCAGCCCAAGGGGACGATGGCAGGGAGGCGCAGATACGCAGTATTTT. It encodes CASSPRGRWQGGADTQYF.

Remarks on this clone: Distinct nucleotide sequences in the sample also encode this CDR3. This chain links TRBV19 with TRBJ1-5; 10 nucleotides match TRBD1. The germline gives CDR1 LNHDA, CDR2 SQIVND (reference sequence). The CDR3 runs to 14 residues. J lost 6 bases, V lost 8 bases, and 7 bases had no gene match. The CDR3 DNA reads TGTGCCAGTTCCGGGACAGGGGTTGGTCAGCCCCAGCATTTT. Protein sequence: CASSGTGVGQPQHF.

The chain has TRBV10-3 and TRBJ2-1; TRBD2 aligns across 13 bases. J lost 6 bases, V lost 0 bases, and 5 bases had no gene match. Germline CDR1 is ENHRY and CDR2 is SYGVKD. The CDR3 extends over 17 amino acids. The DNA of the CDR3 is TGTGCCATCAGTGAGTCAGCAGGACTAGCGGGAGCCAATGAGCAGTTCTTC. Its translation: CAISESAGLAGANEQFF.

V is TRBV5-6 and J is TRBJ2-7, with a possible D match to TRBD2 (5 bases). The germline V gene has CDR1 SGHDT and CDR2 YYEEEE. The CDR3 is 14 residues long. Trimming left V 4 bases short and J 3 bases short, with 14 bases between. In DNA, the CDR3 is TGTGCCAGCAGCCACCGGGGTCCAGGCTACGAGCAGTACTTC. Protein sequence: CASSHRGPGYEQYF.

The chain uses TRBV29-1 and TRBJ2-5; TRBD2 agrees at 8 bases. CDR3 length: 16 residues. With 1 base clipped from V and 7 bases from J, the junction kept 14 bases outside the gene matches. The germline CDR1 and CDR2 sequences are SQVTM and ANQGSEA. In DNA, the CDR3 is TGCAGCGTTGAAGCGGGCAGTGGGGGAGCGGGGGTGACCCAGTACTTC. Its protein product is CSVEAGSGGAGVTQYF.

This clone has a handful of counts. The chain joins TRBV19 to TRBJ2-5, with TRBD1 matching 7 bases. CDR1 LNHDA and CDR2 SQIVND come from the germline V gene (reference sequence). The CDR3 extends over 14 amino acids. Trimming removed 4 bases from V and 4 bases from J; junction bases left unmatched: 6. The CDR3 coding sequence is TGTGCCAGTAGTAAAACAGGGGTAGCAGAGACCCAGTACTTC. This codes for CASSKTGVAETQYF.

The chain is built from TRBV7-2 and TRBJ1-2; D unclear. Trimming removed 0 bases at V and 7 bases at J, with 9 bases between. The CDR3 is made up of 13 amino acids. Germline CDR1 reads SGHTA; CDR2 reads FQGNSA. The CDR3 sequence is CASSLAPPPGYTF. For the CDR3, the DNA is TGTGCCAGCAGCTTAGCCCCCCCTCCTGGCTACACCTTC.

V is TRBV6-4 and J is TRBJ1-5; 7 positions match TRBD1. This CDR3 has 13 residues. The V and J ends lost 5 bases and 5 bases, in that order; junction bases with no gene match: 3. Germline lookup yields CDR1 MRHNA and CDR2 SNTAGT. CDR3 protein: CASSLTGDQPQHF. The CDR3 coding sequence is TGTGCCAGCAGTCTCACAGGGGATCAGCCCCAGCATTTT.

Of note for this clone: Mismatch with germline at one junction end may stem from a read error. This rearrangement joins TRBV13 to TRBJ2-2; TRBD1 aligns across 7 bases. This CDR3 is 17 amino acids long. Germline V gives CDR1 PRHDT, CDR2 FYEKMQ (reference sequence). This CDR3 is CASSLAGTEVGTGELFF. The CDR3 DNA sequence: TGTGCCAGCAGCTTAGCCGGGACAGAGGTCGGTACCGGGGAACTGTTTTTT.

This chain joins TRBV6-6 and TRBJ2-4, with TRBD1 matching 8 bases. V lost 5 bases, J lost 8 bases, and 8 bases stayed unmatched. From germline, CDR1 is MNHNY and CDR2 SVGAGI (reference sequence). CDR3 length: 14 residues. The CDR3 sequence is CASSTSDREDIQYF. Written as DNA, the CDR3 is TGTGCCAGCAGTACCTCGGACAGGGAGGACATTCAGTACTTC.

CDR3 in amino acids: CASSEQTGANVLTF. DNA of the CDR3: TGTGCCAGCAGTGAACAGACTGGGGCCAACGTCCTGACTTTC. The chain joins TRBV2 to TRBJ2-6; the D is unclear. Germline V gives CDR1 SNHLY, CDR2 FYNNEI. This CDR3 contains 14 residues. Trimming removed 2 bases from V and 2 bases from J, with 4 bases in between.

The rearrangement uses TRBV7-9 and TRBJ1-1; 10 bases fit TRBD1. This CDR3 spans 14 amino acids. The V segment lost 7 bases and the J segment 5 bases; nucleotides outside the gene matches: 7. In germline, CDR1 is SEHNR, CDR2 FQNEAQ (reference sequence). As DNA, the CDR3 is TGTGCCAGCAATTCCGGGACAGGGGTGACTGAAGCTTTCTTT. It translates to CASNSGTGVTEAFF.